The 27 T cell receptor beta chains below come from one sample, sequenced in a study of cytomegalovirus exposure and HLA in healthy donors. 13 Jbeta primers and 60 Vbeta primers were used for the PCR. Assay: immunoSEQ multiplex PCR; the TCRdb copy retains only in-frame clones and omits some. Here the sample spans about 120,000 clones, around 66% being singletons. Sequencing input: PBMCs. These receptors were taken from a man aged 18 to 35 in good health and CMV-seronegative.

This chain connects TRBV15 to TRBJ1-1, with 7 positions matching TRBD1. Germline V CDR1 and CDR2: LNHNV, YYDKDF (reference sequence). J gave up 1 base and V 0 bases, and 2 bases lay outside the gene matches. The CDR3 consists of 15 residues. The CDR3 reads CATSRDRQGNTEAFF. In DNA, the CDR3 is TGTGCCACCAGCAGAGACCGACAGGGGAACACTGAAGCTTTCTTT.

The CDR3 DNA reads TGTGCCAGCAAATCTTTCAGGGTCGGTCAGCCCCAGCATTTT. It specifies CASKSFRVGQPQHF. J is TRBJ1-5 and V is TRBV28; a possible D gene is TRBD1 (5 bases). This CDR3 is built from 14 residues. V was clipped by 7 bases and J by 6 bases, with 16 bases between them. Germline loops: CDR1 MDHEN, CDR2 SYDVKM.

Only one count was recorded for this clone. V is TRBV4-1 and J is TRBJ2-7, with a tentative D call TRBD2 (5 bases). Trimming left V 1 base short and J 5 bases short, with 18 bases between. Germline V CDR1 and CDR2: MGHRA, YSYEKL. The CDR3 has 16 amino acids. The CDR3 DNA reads TGCGCCAGCAGCCAAGCGGTGGCGGGTTTGGGTAACGAGCAGTACTTC. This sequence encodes CASSQAVAGLGNEQYF.

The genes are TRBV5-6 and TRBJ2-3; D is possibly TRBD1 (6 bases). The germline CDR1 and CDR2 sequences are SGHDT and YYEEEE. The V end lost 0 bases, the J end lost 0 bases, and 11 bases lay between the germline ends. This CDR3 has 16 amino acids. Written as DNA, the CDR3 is TGTGCCAGCAGCTTGGGTTATGGACAGAGCACAGATACGCAGTATTTT. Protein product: CASSLGYGQSTDTQYF.

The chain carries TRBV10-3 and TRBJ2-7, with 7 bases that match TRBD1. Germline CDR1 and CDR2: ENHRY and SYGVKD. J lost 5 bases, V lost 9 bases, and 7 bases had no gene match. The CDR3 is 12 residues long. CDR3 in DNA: TGTGCCATGAGCAGGGGGTCCCACGAGCAGTACTTC. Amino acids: CAMSRGSHEQYF.

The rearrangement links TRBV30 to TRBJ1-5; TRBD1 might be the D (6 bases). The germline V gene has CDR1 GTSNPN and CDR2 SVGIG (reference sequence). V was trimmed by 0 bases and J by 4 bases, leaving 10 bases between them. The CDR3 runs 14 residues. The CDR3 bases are TGTGCCTGGAGTGTAGGGCAGGGGAATCAGCCCCAGCATTTT. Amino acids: CAWSVGQGNQPQHF. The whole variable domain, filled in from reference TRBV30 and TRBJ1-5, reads SQTIHQWPATLVQPVGSPLSLECTVEGTSNPNLYWYRQAAGRGLQLLFYSVGIGQISSEVPQNLSASRPQDRQFILSSKKLLLSDSGFYLCAWSVGQGNQPQHFGDGTRLSIL.

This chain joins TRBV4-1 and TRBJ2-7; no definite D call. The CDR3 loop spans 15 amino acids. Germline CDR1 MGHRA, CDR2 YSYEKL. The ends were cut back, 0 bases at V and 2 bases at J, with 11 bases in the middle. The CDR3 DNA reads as TGCGCCAGCAGCCAAGAGCTAGAACAAGCCTACGAGCAGTACTTC. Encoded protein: CASSQELEQAYEQYF.

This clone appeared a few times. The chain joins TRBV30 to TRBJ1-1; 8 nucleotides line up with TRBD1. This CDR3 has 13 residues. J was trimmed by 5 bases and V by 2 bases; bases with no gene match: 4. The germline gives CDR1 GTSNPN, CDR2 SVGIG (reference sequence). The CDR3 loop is CAWSRTGKTEAFF. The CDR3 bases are TGTGCCTGGAGTCGGACAGGGAAGACTGAAGCTTTCTTT. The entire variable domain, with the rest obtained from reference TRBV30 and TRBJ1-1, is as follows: SQTIHQWPATLVQPVGSPLSLECTVEGTSNPNLYWYRQAAGRGLQLLFYSVGIGQISSEVPQNLSASRPQDRQFILSSKKLLLSDSGFYLCAWSRTGKTEAFFGQGTRLTVV.

For the CDR3, the DNA is TGTGCCAGCAGCCAAGGAGGGCTGGACAGGGCTGTTGGCTACACCTTC. This encodes CASSQGGLDRAVGYTF. The rearrangement uses TRBV4-2 and TRBJ1-2; 8 positions match TRBD1. Germline V gene sequence: CDR1 LGHNA, CDR2 YNFKEQ. The CDR3 runs to 16 residues. With 1 base clipped from V and 7 bases from J, the junction kept 11 bases outside the gene matches.

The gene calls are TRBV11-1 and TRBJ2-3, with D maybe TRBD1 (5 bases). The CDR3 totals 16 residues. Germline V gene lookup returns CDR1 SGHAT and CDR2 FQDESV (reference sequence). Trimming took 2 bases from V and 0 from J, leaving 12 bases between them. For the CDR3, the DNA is TGTGCCAGCAGCTTATACAGGCAAACTAGCACAGATACGCAGTATTTT. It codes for CASSLYRQTSTDTQYF.

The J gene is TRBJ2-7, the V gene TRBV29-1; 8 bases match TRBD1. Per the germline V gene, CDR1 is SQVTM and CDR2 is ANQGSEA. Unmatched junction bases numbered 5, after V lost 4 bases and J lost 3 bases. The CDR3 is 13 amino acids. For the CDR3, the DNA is TGCAGCGTTGCAGACAGGGGCCACTACGAGCAGTACTTC. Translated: CSVADRGHYEQYF.

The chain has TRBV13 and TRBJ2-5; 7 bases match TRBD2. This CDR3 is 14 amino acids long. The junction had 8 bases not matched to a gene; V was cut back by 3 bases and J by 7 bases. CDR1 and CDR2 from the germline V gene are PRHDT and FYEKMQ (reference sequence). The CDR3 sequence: CASSFSGGGATQYF. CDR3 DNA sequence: TGTGCCAGCAGCTTCTCGGGAGGTGGGGCGACCCAGTACTTC.

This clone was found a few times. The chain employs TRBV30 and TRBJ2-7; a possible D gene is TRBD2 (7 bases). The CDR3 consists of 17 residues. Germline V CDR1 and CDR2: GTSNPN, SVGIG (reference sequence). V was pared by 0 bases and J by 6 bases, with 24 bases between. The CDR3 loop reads CAWSVSRAGAFLREQYF. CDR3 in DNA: TGTGCCTGGAGTGTATCAAGGGCGGGGGCCTTTCTTCGCGAGCAGTACTTC.

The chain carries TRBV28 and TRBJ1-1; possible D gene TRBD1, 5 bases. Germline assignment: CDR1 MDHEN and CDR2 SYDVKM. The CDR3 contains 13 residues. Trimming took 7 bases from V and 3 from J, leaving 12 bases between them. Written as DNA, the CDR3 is TGTGCCAGCAACCCGGACACCTACACTGAAGCTTTCTTT. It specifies CASNPDTYTEAFF. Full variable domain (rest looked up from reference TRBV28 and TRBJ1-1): DVKVTQSSRYLVKRTGEKVFLECVQDMDHENMFWYRQDPGLGLRLIYFSYDVKMKEKGDIPEGYSVSREKKERFSLILESASTNQTSMYLCASNPDTYTEAFFGQGTRLTVV.

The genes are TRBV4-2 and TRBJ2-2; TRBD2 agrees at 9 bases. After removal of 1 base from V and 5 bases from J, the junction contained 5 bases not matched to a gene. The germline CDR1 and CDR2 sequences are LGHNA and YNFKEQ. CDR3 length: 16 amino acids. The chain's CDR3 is CASSQVRLAGTGELFF. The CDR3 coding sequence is TGTGCCAGCAGCCAAGTTCGGCTAGCGGGAACCGGGGAGCTGTTTTTT.

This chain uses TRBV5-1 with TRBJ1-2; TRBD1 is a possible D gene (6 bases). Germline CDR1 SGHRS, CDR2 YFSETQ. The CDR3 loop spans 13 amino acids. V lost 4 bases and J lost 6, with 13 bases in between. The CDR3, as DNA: TGCGCCAGCAGCCCGGGACACGGGGATGGCTACACCTTC. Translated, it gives CASSPGHGDGYTF.

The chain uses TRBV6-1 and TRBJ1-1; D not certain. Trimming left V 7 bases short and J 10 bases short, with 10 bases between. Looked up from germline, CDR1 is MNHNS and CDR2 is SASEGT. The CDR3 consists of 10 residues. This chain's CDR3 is CASTELRAFF. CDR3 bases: TGTGCCAGCACTGAGCTGCGAGCTTTCTTT.

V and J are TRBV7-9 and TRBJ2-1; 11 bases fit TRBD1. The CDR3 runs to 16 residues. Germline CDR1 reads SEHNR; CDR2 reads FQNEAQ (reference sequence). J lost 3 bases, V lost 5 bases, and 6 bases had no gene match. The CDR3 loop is CASSPRTGGVYNEQFF. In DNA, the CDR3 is TGTGCCAGCAGCCCGCGGACAGGGGGCGTCTACAATGAGCAGTTCTTC.

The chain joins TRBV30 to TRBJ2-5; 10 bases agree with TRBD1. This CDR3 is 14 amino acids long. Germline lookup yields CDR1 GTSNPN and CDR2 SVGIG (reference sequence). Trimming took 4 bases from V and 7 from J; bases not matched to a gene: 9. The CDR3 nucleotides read TGTGCCTGGATGGGGACAGGGGTTCGAGGGACCCAGTACTTC. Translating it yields CAWMGTGVRGTQYF.

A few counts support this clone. The CDR3 region is CAITSNSYEQYF. The CDR3 coding sequence is TGTGCCATCACATCCAACTCCTACGAGCAGTACTTC. The rearrangement links TRBV10-3 to TRBJ2-7; unclear D gene. This CDR3 is 12 amino acids long. The V and J ends lost 7 bases and 0 bases respectively, with 7 bases between them. Looked up from germline, CDR1 is ENHRY and CDR2 is SYGVKD.

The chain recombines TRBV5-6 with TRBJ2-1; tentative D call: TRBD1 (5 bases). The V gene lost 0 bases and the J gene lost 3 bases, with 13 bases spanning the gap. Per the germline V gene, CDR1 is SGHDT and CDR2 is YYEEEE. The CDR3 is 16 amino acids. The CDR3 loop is CASSLGRQMIYNEQFF. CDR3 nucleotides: TGTGCCAGCAGCTTGGGGAGACAGATGATCTACAATGAGCAGTTCTTC.

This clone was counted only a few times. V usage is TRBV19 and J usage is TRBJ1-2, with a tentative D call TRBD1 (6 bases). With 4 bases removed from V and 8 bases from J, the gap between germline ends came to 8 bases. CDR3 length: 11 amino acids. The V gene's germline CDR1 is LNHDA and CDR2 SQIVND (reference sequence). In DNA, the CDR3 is TGTGCCAGTAGTACGGGGGGCGGCTACACCTTC. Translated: CASSTGGGYTF.

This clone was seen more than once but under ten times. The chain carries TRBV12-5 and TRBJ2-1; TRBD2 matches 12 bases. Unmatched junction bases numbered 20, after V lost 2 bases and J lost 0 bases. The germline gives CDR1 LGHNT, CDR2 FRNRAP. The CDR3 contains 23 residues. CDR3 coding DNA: TGTGCTAGTGGTTTGAATACGGGACTAGCGGGCCCGGAGAGGAGTGGCTCCTACAATGAGCAGTTCTTC. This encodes CASGLNTGLAGPERSGSYNEQFF.

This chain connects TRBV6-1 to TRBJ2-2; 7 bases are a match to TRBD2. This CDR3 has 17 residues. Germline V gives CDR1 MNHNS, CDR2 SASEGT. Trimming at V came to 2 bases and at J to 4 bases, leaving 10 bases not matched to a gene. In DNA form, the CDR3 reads TGTGCCAGCAGTGAAATGGTGACGGGGGGACCCACCGGGGAGCTGTTTTTT. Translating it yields CASSEMVTGGPTGELFF.

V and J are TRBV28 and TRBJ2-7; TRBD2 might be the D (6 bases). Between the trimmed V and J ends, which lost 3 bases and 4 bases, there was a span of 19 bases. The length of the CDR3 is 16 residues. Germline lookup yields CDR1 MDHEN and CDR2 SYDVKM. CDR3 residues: CASSLSLGGRHYEQYF. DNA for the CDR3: TGTGCCAGCAGTTTGAGCTTGGGGGGTAGGCATTACGAGCAGTACTTC.

CDR3 region: CASSLPAGGLNEQFF. CDR3 DNA: TGTGCCAGCAGCTTGCCAGCGGGAGGTTTGAATGAGCAGTTCTTC. V and J are TRBV5-6 and TRBJ2-1, with 9 bases identical to TRBD2. CDR1 and CDR2 from the germline V gene are SGHDT and YYEEEE. This CDR3 is built from 15 residues. V shed 1 base and J 7 bases; nucleotides not matched to a gene: 6.

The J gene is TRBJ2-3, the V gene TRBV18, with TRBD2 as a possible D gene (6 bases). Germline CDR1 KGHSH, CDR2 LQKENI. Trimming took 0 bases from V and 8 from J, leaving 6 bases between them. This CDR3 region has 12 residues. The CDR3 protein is CASSPPGGTQYF. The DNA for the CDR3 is TGTGCCAGCTCACCACCGGGGGGTACGCAGTATTTT.